This is a list of T cell receptor beta chains from one sample in a study of regulatory T cells in long-lasting Graves disease. Each CDR3 protein gets one entry after TCRdb re-called the multiplex PCR reads with MiXCR. The profile shows about 400,000 distinct CDR3 sequences, over 14% of them singletons. The sample was also reused in another study, on T cells in Graves' hyperthyroidism and ophthalmopathy.

The material sequenced was peripheral blood mononuclear cells (PBMCs), taken at new diagnosis, from a patient treated with antithyroid drugs. These receptor sequences come from a woman in her thirties or forties with Graves disease. Each CDR3 is given with its conserved first and last residue. The D gene is left open where the match is weak. The size field is filled for only some rows; it gives once, few, many or a size class.

V,D,size,J,DNA,CDR3
TRBV11-3,TRBD1,many,TRBJ1-2,TGTGCCAGCAGCTTTAGCGCTACAGGGGGAAACTATGGCTACACCTTC,CASSFSATGGNYGYTF
TRBV5-8,.,.,TRBJ2-4,TGTGCCAGCAGCCAGGACGCCCTTCCCAAAAACATTCAGTACTTC,CASSQDALPKNIQYF
TRBV6-5,.,.,TRBJ2-4,TGTGCCAGCAGTTGGACACCGGGACAGACGGGACTAGCCAAAAACATTCAGTACTTC,CASSWTPGQTGLAKNIQYF
TRBV11-3,.,many,TRBJ2-7,TGTGCCAGCAGCTTAGGGGGGGCAGTCAACCACGAGCAGTACTTC,CASSLGGAVNHEQYF
TRBV5-8,.,.,TRBJ2-7,TGTGCCAGCAGCGACCAGGGTTATTTCTACGAGCAGTACTTC,CASSDQGYFYEQYF
TRBV20-1,TRBD2,.,TRBJ2-7,TGCAGTGCTAGCTCGGGACTAGCGGGAGGGCCTTATTCCTACGAGCAGTACTTC,CSASSGLAGGPYSYEQYF
TRBV7-9,TRBD2,many,TRBJ2-7,TGTGCCAGCAGTCGACGGGAGGGCAGGTCCTACGAGCAGTACTTC,CASSRREGRSYEQYF
TRBV29-1,TRBD1,many,TRBJ1-2,TGCAGCGTTGAAGCGAGGTGGGACAGGGGTGGCTACACCTTC,CSVEARWDRGGYTF
TRBV13,TRBD2,many,TRBJ2-7,TGTGCCAGCAGCCTCCGACTAGCGGGATTCTACGAGCAGTACTTC,CASSLRLAGFYEQYF
TRBV18,.,few,TRBJ2-3,TGTGCCAGCTCACGGACGGATAAGTCAGATACGCAGTATTTT,CASSRTDKSDTQYF
TRBV19,TRBD1,many,TRBJ2-1,TGTGCCAGGATGGGGACAGCCAAGGGTGAGCAGTTCTTC,CARMGTAKGEQFF
TRBV6-2/TRBV6-3,.,many,TRBJ2-5,TGTGCCAGCAGACGACTAGTACAAGAGACCCAGTACTTC,CASRRLVQETQYF
TRBV6-1,.,many,TRBJ1-5,TGTGCCAGCAGTCCCGGGGCGATTCGCAATCAGCCCCAGCATTTT,CASSPGAIRNQPQHF
TRBV3-1,.,.,TRBJ2-1,TGTGCCAGCAGCCAAATGAGTTGGGGGGGGGCTTACAATGAGCAGTTCTTC,CASSQMSWGGAYNEQFF
TRBV12-3/TRBV12-4,TRBD2,few,TRBJ2-3,TGTGCCAGCAGTTGGGCGACAGGGGGGGGACTAGCGGCCACAGATACGCAGTATTTT,CASSWATGGGLAATDTQYF
TRBV7-2,TRBD2,many,TRBJ2-1,TGTGCCAGCAGCTTAGACTCTAGCGGGAGCTACAATGAGCAGTTCTTC,CASSLDSSGSYNEQFF
TRBV30,.,.,TRBJ2-1,TGTGCCTGGAGTCCATCCGGAGCGGCCCTCCTTCACAATGAGCAGTTCTTC,CAWSPSGAALLHNEQFF
TRBV4-1,TRBD1,.,TRBJ2-1,TGCGCCAGCAGCCAACAATCCGGGACAGGGGTCTACAATGAGCAGTTCTTC,CASSQQSGTGVYNEQFF
TRBV10-3,.,many,TRBJ2-1,TGTGCCATCAGTGACAGGTACTCCGGGACAACTTACAATGAGCAGTTCTTC,CAISDRYSGTTYNEQFF
TRBV20-1,.,many,TRBJ2-3,TGCAGTGCTAGCCCTTTAGAAAGCGGCACAGATACGCAGTATTTT,CSASPLESGTDTQYF
TRBV12-3/TRBV12-4,TRBD1,once,TRBJ1-1,TGTGCCAGCTCCCCCCAGGGGGGTCACAACACTGAAGCTTTCTTT,CASSPQGGHNTEAFF
TRBV27,.,many,TRBJ2-1,TGTGCCAGCAGTACCACTAGAGACAAGTCCTACAATGAGCAGTTCTTC,CASSTTRDKSYNEQFF
TRBV7-2,.,many,TRBJ1-5,TGTGCCAGCAGCTTGGACGGTGTGGACCAGCCCCAGCATTTT,CASSLDGVDQPQHF
TRBV3-1,.,many,TRBJ1-6,TGTGCCAGCAGCCAAGAGACAGTCCGGGGCTCACCCCTCCACTTT,CASSQETVRGSPLHF
TRBV25-1,.,.,TRBJ1-5,TGTGCCAGCGGGGGGATCGGGTCAGTCCCCCAGCATTTT,CASGGIGSVPQHF
TRBV28,.,many,TRBJ1-5,TGTGCCAGCAACCTTTGGGTAGGGAATAGCAATCAGCCCCAGCATTTT,CASNLWVGNSNQPQHF
TRBV5-1,TRBD1,.,TRBJ1-5,TGCGCCAGCAGCGTTGGAACAGGGGATAGCAATCAGCCCCAGCATTTT,CASSVGTGDSNQPQHF
TRBV7-2,.,many,TRBJ2-6,TGTGCCAGCAGCCCAGCCCGTGGGGGGGCCAACGTCCTGACTTTC,CASSPARGGANVLTF
TRBV28,TRBD1,many,TRBJ2-7,TGTGCCAGCAAAACAGGGGCCGACTTGTTCTACGAGCAGTACTTC,CASKTGADLFYEQYF
TRBV11-3,TRBD2,many,TRBJ2-3,TGTGCCAGCAGCCCCCGGACTAGCGGGAGCCGGGGAGATACGCAGTATTTT,CASSPRTSGSRGDTQYF
TRBV18,TRBD2,.,TRBJ2-1,TGTGCCAGCTCACCCAGGACTAGCGGGATGAGCTCCTACAATGAGCAGTTCTTC,CASSPRTSGMSSYNEQFF
TRBV18,.,few,TRBJ2-3,TGTGCCAGCTCCCAAAGCAGCACAGATACGCAGTATTTT,CASSQSSTDTQYF
TRBV5-1,.,.,TRBJ2-1,TGCGCCAGCAGCCGGGCCGGGAGCTCCTACAATGAGCAGTTCTTC,CASSRAGSSYNEQFF
TRBV14,TRBD2,few,TRBJ2-5,TGTGCCAGCAGCCAACGGACTAGCGGGATTTTAGAGACCCAGTACTTC,CASSQRTSGILETQYF
TRBV6-2/TRBV6-3,.,many,TRBJ2-7,TGTGCCAGCAGTTACTACCCTAACTACGAGCAGTACTTC,CASSYYPNYEQYF
TRBV15,.,.,TRBJ1-2,TGTGCCACCGCTAGCCTGGAGGATGGCTACACCTTC,CATASLEDGYTF
TRBV29-1,.,many,TRBJ2-7,TGCAGCGTTGAGACGGCGGATTACGAGCAGTACTTC,CSVETADYEQYF
TRBV7-2,.,few,TRBJ2-7,TGTGCCAGCAGCCTTATGCGGGGTAGCCCACACGAGCAGTACTTC,CASSLMRGSPHEQYF
TRBV6-2/TRBV6-3,.,.,TRBJ1-1,TGTGCCAGCAGCCCCACACGGGGAATCTTCATGAACACTGAAGCTTTCTTT,CASSPTRGIFMNTEAFF
TRBV12-3/TRBV12-4,TRBD1,many,TRBJ2-7,TGTGCCAGCAACCAGGGGGCTGACGAGCAGTACTTC,CASNQGADEQYF
TRBV24-1,.,few,TRBJ2-1,TGTGCCACCAGTGATTTGCCCCCTTACAATGAGCAGTTCTTC,CATSDLPPYNEQFF
TRBV12-5,.,.,TRBJ2-4,TGTGCTAGTGGTTTGCCTGAAGCCAAAAACATTCAGTACTTC,CASGLPEAKNIQYF
TRBV5-1,.,.,TRBJ1-1,TGCGCCAGCAGCTTGCAGCGGGGCTGGGCGGCTTTCTTT,CASSLQRGWAAFF